This T cell receptor beta chain was identified during a study of vaccination effects on CD4 cells after COVID-19. Under the ViraFEST assay, PBMC were stimulated with viral peptide pools so that antigen-specific CD4+ T cells expanded. Sequencing was performed afterwards. When nine to ten days of culture had elapsed, CD4+ T cells were isolated. The person was diagnosed with PCR-confirmed SARS-CoV-2 infection between March and December 2020. Note on this clone: Its antigen remains unknown.

CDR1 and CDR2 from the germline V gene are MDHEN and SYDVKM. There are 15 residues in the CDR3. The ends were cut back, 3 bases at V and 0 bases at J, with 11 bases in the middle. TCRdb's copy holds only in-frame clones and misses some; the assay was immunoSEQ multiplex PCR. The repertoire holds 42,000 or so clones, with around 66% as singletons. The sequence derives from a human donor who had a prior SARS-CoV-2 infection. V gene TRBV28 combines with J gene TRBJ1-2; D call uncertain. The specimen comprised CD4+ T cells from PBMCs cultured with a peptide pool, sampled before COVID-19 vaccination. The CDR3 region is CASSFLRPPNYGYTF. The DNA for the CDR3 is TGTGCCAGCAGTTTTCTCAGGCCTCCTAACTATGGCTACACCTTC.